The next 32 T cell receptor beta chains were all read from a single sample in a study of cytomegalovirus exposure and HLA in healthy donors. PCR amplification relied on 60 Vbeta primers (plus 13 Jbeta primers). The protocol was immunoSEQ multiplex PCR, while the TCRdb copy is restricted to in-frame clones and leaves out a portion. This repertoire shows around 190,000 clones, around 77% found once; its top ten account for about 1.9%. Sequenced input: PBMCs. Every receptor here comes from a man under 40 in good health and CMV-seronegative.

This chain uses TRBV7-3 with TRBJ2-1; maybe TRBD2 (7 bases). Germline CDR1 and CDR2: SGHTA and FQGTGA. This CDR3 contains 15 residues. V gave up 0 bases and J gave up 5 bases, with 11 bases separating them. The DNA for the CDR3 is TGTGCCAGCAGCTTAACCCGGGGGGCCCACAATGAGCAGTTCTTC. Translated, it gives CASSLTRGAHNEQFF.

V and J are TRBV28 and TRBJ2-5; D is unresolved. From germline, CDR1 is MDHEN and CDR2 SYDVKM. V was shortened by 3 bases and J by 5 bases, with 7 bases between the two germline ends. CDR3 length equals 12 residues. The DNA for the CDR3 is TGTGCCAGCAGTTTGCCCCAGGAGACCCAGTACTTC. Its protein is CASSLPQETQYF.

CDR3 residues: CASSELGRANQETQYF. The CDR3 DNA follows: TGCGCCAGCAGTGAGTTGGGCAGGGCGAACCAAGAGACCCAGTACTTC. The chain employs TRBV10-2 and TRBJ2-5, with D maybe TRBD1 (5 bases). The CDR3 has 16 amino acids. Looked up from germline, CDR1 is WSHSY and CDR2 is SAAADI. The V gene lost 1 base and the J gene lost 0 bases, with 12 bases spanning the gap.

This clone appeared a few times. The chain couples TRBV18 to TRBJ2-3; 8 nucleotides align to TRBD1. V dropped 4 bases and J dropped 2; count of bases not matched to a gene: 8. The germline V gene has CDR1 KGHSH and CDR2 LQKENI. The CDR3 runs 16 residues. CDR3 in DNA: TGTGCCAGCTCACGTGGGGACAGGTATGACACAGATACGCAGTATTTT. This encodes CASSRGDRYDTDTQYF.

The rearrangement uses TRBV5-1 and TRBJ2-5, with a tentative D call TRBD1 (6 bases). With 2 bases removed from V and 5 bases from J, the gap between germline ends came to 13 bases. The germline V gene encodes CDR1 SGHRS and CDR2 YFSETQ. The CDR3 length is 14 residues. The CDR3, as DNA: TGCGCCAGCAGCTTCATCAGGGGAGTGGAGACCCAGTACTTC. It translates to CASSFIRGVETQYF.

This chain joins TRBV10-3 and TRBJ1-5, with D unresolved. Germline CDR1 ENHRY, CDR2 SYGVKD. CDR3 length: 15 amino acids. Trimming removed 3 bases from V and 2 bases from J, with 11 bases in between. Here the CDR3 reads CAISDIPSGNQPQHF. CDR3 bases: TGTGCCATCAGTGATATCCCTTCGGGCAATCAGCCCCAGCATTTT.

This clone has just a few counts. This chain links TRBV6-1 with TRBJ2-5, with TRBD2 matching over 9 bases. V shed 2 bases, J shed 5 bases, and the junction held 6 bases outside the gene matches. The CDR3 covers 15 residues. From germline, CDR1 is MNHNS and CDR2 SASEGT. This CDR3 is CASSEIAGETETQYF. The CDR3 coding sequence is TGTGCCAGCAGTGAAATAGCGGGAGAGACGGAGACCCAGTACTTC.

The chain is built from TRBV15 and TRBJ1-3; D is unresolved. CDR1 LNHNV and CDR2 YYDKDF come from the germline V gene (reference sequence). Trimming left V 8 bases short and J 3 bases short, with 17 bases between. The CDR3 is 15 residues long. CDR3 loop: CATGPIRGYGNTIYF. In nucleotides, the CDR3 is TGTGCCACCGGGCCAATACGGGGATATGGAAACACCATATATTTT. Variable domain in full (rest from reference TRBV15 and TRBJ1-3): DAMVIQNPRYQVTQFGKPVTLSCSQTLNHNVMYWYQQKSSQAPKLLFHYYDKDFNNEADTPDNFQSRRPNTSFCFLDIRSPGLGDTAMYLCATGPIRGYGNTIYFGEGSWLTVV.

V gene TRBV15 combines with J gene TRBJ2-7; 8 nucleotides align to TRBD1. With V trimmed by 0 bases and J by 3 bases, 19 bases remained unmatched. The length of the CDR3 is 20 residues. Germline V lookup: CDR1 LNHNV, CDR2 YYDKDF (reference sequence). CDR3: CATSRDDDRGFRSPIYEQYF. CDR3 nucleotide sequence: TGTGCCACCAGCAGAGATGACGACAGGGGATTTCGTTCCCCCATCTACGAGCAGTACTTC. Drawing the rest from reference TRBV15 and TRBJ2-7, the complete variable domain is DAMVIQNPRYQVTQFGKPVTLSCSQTLNHNVMYWYQQKSSQAPKLLFHYYDKDFNNEADTPDNFQSRRPNTSFCFLDIRSPGLGDTAMYLCATSRDDDRGFRSPIYEQYFGPGTRLTVT.

The chain recombines TRBV4-1 with TRBJ2-7; a possible D gene is TRBD2 (6 bases). The CDR3 totals 13 residues. The V and J ends lost 4 bases and 2 bases respectively, with 9 bases between them. Germline CDR1 and CDR2: MGHRA and YSYEKL. The CDR3 loop is CASSLPGAYEQYF. The CDR3 bases are TGCGCCAGCAGCCTCCCGGGGGCCTACGAGCAGTACTTC.

The rearrangement uses TRBV11-1 and TRBJ2-1, with 10 bases fitting TRBD2. The ends lost 4 bases at V and 9 bases at J; junction bases unmatched: 6. In germline, CDR1 is SGHAT, CDR2 FQDESV (reference sequence). CDR3 size: 14 residues. The CDR3 reads CASSSLAGAGEQFF. In DNA form, the CDR3 reads TGTGCCAGCAGCTCCCTAGCGGGAGCTGGTGAGCAGTTCTTC.

The CDR3 loop reads CASSYWTGKSGEQYF. The CDR3 DNA reads TGTGCCAGCAGTTATTGGACAGGGAAAAGCGGGGAGCAGTACTTC. This rearrangement joins TRBV28 to TRBJ2-7, with 8 bases lining up with TRBD1. The CDR3 runs 15 residues. Germline V gives CDR1 MDHEN, CDR2 SYDVKM. J was trimmed by 7 bases and V by 4 bases; bases with no gene match: 12.

J is TRBJ2-2 and V is TRBV9; TRBD1 might be the D (6 bases). The germline CDR1 and CDR2 sequences are SGDLS and YYNGEE. The length of the CDR3 is 14 residues. V was clipped by 4 bases and J by 7 bases, with 14 bases between them. Here the CDR3 DNA reads TGTGCCAGCAGCCCTCAACAGGGAATCGGGGAGCTGTTTTTT. Protein product: CASSPQQGIGELFF.

The chain couples TRBV28 to TRBJ1-5; unclear D gene. Germline V gene lookup returns CDR1 MDHEN and CDR2 SYDVKM. V was clipped by 4 bases and J by 7 bases, with 8 bases between them. The CDR3 extends over 12 amino acids. The chain's CDR3 is CASSSSPQPQHF. As DNA, the CDR3 is TGTGCCAGCAGTTCAAGCCCCCAGCCCCAGCATTTT.

This chain joins TRBV6-1 and TRBJ2-3; weak D call: TRBD1 (5 bases). Germline V gives CDR1 MNHNS, CDR2 SASEGT. V gave up 2 bases and J gave up 3 bases, with 15 bases separating them. CDR3 length equals 16 residues. The CDR3 sequence is CASSETRTLGTDTQYF. In DNA form, the CDR3 reads TGTGCCAGCAGTGAAACGAGGACACTGGGGACAGATACGCAGTATTTT.

This clone was found a few times. V and J are TRBV5-1 and TRBJ1-1, with D hard to call. Germline CDR1 is SGHRS and CDR2 is YFSETQ. The ends were cut back, 3 bases at V and 1 base at J, with 13 bases in the middle. CDR3 length: 15 amino acids. The DNA for the CDR3 is TGCGCCAGCAGCTCCGACGTTCCAGGGAACACTGAAGCTTTCTTT. It encodes CASSSDVPGNTEAFF.

The V gene is TRBV13, the J gene TRBJ2-7; TRBD2 is a possible D gene (5 bases). The CDR3 totals 14 residues. CDR1 is PRHDT, CDR2 FYEKMQ, per germline (reference sequence). The ends were cut back, 4 bases at V and 1 base at J, with 11 bases in the middle. The CDR3 loop reads CASSSDPGSYEQYF. The CDR3 DNA sequence: TGTGCCAGCAGCTCCGACCCGGGATCCTACGAGCAGTACTTC. The full variable domain, with the rest looked up from reference TRBV13 and TRBJ2-7, is AAGVIQSPRHLIKEKRETATLKCYPIPRHDTVYWYQQGPGQDPQFLISFYEKMQSDKGSIPDRFSAQQFSDYHSELNMSSLELGDSALYFCASSSDPGSYEQYFGPGTRLTVT.

The chain combines TRBV6-6 with TRBJ1-5, with D possibly TRBD1 on 5 matching bases. This CDR3 has 15 residues. Trimming took 4 bases from V and 6 from J, leaving 16 bases between them. CDR1 and CDR2 (germline): MNHNY, SVGAGI (reference sequence). CDR3 in DNA: TGTGCCAGCAGTTTACGGGGGGGTTTTAGTCAGCCCCAGCATTTT. This gives the protein CASSLRGGFSQPQHF.

The chain combines TRBV18 with TRBJ2-7; weak D call: TRBD1 (8 bases). The length of the CDR3 is 15 residues. Trimming pared 5 bases from V and 1 base from J, leaving 15 bases between. Per the germline V gene, CDR1 is KGHSH and CDR2 is LQKENI. The DNA of the CDR3 is TGTGCCAGCTCATCAGAACAGGGGGGGTCCTACGAGCAGTACTTC. It encodes CASSSEQGGSYEQYF.

A note on this clone: This sample also contains other DNA sequences that code for the same CDR3. The chain links TRBV5-1 to TRBJ2-7; 7 bases fit TRBD2. The CDR3 is 12 residues long. Unmatched junction bases numbered 1, after V lost 3 bases and J lost 4 bases. Germline V gene data show CDR1 as SGHRS and CDR2 as YFSETQ. This CDR3 is CASSSGGYEQYF. The CDR3 region has the DNA TGCGCCAGCAGCTCCGGGGGGTACGAGCAGTACTTC. Full variable domain (missing parts from reference TRBV5-1 and TRBJ2-7): KAGVTQTPRYLIKTRGQQVTLSCSPISGHRSVSWYQQTPGQGLQFLFEYFSETQRNKGNFPGRFSGRQFSNSRSEMNVSTLELGDSALYLCASSSGGYEQYFGPGTRLTVT.

The chain joins TRBV28 to TRBJ2-5, with D possibly being TRBD1 (6 bases). The CDR3 sequence is 14 residues long. The V gene's germline CDR1 is MDHEN and CDR2 SYDVKM. V was cut by 1 base and J by 5 bases, with 11 bases left in between. The CDR3, as DNA: TGTGCCAGCAGTTTATTCGCAAGGGGGGAGACCCAGTACTTC. Its protein is CASSLFARGETQYF.

This clone was seen a single time. The rearrangement links TRBV13 to TRBJ2-2, with 10 bases aligning to TRBD1. This CDR3 is 15 amino acids long. Germline CDR1 PRHDT, CDR2 FYEKMQ (reference sequence). Losses at the gene ends were 4 bases for V and 6 bases for J; bases not matched to a gene: 5. This CDR3 is CASSYPTGGSGELFF. DNA of the CDR3: TGTGCCAGCAGCTACCCGACAGGGGGCTCCGGGGAGCTGTTTTTT.

There are a few counts of this clone. The V and J genes are TRBV29-1 and TRBJ1-3, with TRBD1 matching over 8 bases. The CDR3 has 14 amino acids. The germline gives CDR1 SQVTM, CDR2 ANQGSEA. The ends lost 5 bases at V and 2 bases at J; junction bases unmatched: 5. CDR3 residues: CSVMAGGTGNTIYF. CDR3 sequence (DNA): TGCAGCGTTATGGCAGGGGGCACTGGAAACACCATATATTTT.

The gene calls are TRBV11-2 and TRBJ2-1, with 9 bases matching TRBD2. Trimming took 1 base from V and 9 from J; bases not matched to a gene: 10. Germline V CDR1 and CDR2: SGHAT, FQNNGV. This CDR3 has 16 residues. The CDR3, as DNA: TGTGCCAGCAGCTTAGTTTGGGGACTAGCAGCGACTGAGCAGTTCTTC. Translating gives CASSLVWGLAATEQFF.

The chain couples TRBV2 to TRBJ2-7; D gene ambiguous. This CDR3 contains 11 residues. CDR1 and CDR2 (germline): SNHLY, FYNNEI. The CDR3 DNA reads TGTACCACTTCATACACCTACGAGCAGTACTTC. Translating it yields CTTSYTYEQYF.

This chain joins TRBV5-4 and TRBJ2-5; tentative D call: TRBD2 (5 bases). This CDR3 contains 15 residues. Trimming removed 0 bases at V and 4 bases at J, with 13 bases between. The germline V gene encodes CDR1 SGHNT and CDR2 YYREEE (reference sequence). CDR3 protein: CASSLGPSTPETQYF. In DNA form, the CDR3 reads TGTGCCAGCAGCTTGGGTCCTAGCACACCAGAGACCCAGTACTTC.

The genes are TRBV10-3 and TRBJ2-7; TRBD2 aligns across 10 bases. CDR3 length: 12 amino acids. Germline CDR1 ENHRY, CDR2 SYGVKD. As DNA, the CDR3 is TGTTCCGCCGGGACTAGCGTCTACGAGCAGTACTTC. Its translation: CSAGTSVYEQYF.

V is TRBV18 and J is TRBJ2-3, with 8 bases identical to TRBD2. This CDR3 is built from 16 residues. Trimming at V came to 3 bases and at J to 4 bases, leaving 9 bases not matched to a gene. CDR1 is KGHSH, CDR2 LQKENI, per germline. In DNA form, the CDR3 reads TGTGCCAGCTCACCTTTAAGCGGGAGTCTTCCAGATACGCAGTATTTT. Translated, it gives CASSPLSGSLPDTQYF.

The chain is built from TRBV6-4 and TRBJ2-2; TRBD1 is a possible D gene (6 bases). Trimming stripped 1 base from V and 4 bases from J, with 19 bases between. From germline, CDR1 is MRHNA and CDR2 SNTAGT. CDR3 size: 18 residues. The CDR3 protein is CASSDLLRDIIPTGELFF. The DNA of the CDR3 is TGTGCCAGCAGTGACTTGCTCCGGGACATCATTCCCACCGGGGAGCTGTTTTTT.

The rearrangement links TRBV7-2 to TRBJ2-1; no firm D call. Trimming took off 4 bases at V and 3 bases at J, with 7 bases between the two ends. The germline V gene has CDR1 SGHTA and CDR2 FQGNSA. CDR3 length: 13 amino acids. CDR3 amino acids: CASSSSRYNEQFF. DNA for the CDR3: TGTGCCAGCAGCTCCTCTCGCTACAATGAGCAGTTCTTC.

This sequence joins TRBV6-5 and TRBJ1-2; weak D call: TRBD1 (5 bases). V was pared by 5 bases and J by 12 bases, with 13 bases between. This CDR3 is built from 11 residues. Looked up from germline, CDR1 is MNHEY and CDR2 is SVGAGI. CDR3 in amino acids: CASSLGGKDTF. The CDR3 DNA reads as TGTGCCAGCAGTCTCGGGGGAAAGGACACCTTC.

V usage is TRBV5-1 and J usage is TRBJ2-1, with 8 bases fitting TRBD2. The junction had 10 bases not matched to a gene; V was cut back by 2 bases and J by 0 bases. The V gene's germline CDR1 is SGHRS and CDR2 YFSETQ. The length of the CDR3 is 18 residues. CDR3 in amino acids: CASSFELLAASSYNEQFF. The CDR3 DNA sequence: TGCGCCAGCAGCTTCGAACTACTAGCGGCGAGCTCCTACAATGAGCAGTTCTTC.